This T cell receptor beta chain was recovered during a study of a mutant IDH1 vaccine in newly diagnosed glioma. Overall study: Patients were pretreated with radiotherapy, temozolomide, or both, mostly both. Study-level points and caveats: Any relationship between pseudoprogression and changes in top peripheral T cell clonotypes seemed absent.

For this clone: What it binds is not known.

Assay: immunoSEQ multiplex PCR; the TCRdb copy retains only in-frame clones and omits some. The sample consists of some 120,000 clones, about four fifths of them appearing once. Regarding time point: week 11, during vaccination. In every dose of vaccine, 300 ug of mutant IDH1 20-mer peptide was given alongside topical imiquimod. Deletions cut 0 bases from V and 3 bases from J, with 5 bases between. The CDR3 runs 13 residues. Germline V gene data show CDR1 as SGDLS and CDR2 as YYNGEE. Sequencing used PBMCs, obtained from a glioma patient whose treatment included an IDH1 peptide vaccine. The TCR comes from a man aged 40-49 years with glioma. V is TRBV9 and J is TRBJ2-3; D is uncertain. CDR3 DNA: TGTGCCAGCAGCGTAGTGGGGACAGATACGCAGTATTTT. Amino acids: CASSVVGTDTQYF. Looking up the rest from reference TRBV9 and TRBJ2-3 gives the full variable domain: DSGVTQTPKHLITATGQRVTLRCSPRSGDLSVYWYQQSLDQGLQFLIQYYNGEERAKGNILERFSAQQFPDLHSELNLSSLELGDSALYFCASSVVGTDTQYFGPGTRLTVL.